These 6 T cell receptor beta chains came from one sample sequenced in a study of beta chain features in type 1 diabetes. The whole isolated RNA underwent reverse transcription, so sequencing captured expressed TCRB transcripts. TCRdb's table, derived via immunoSEQ multiplex PCR, lists solely in-frame clones and lacks some. The sample shows fewer than 450,000 clones, about 14% of them seen only once. Antigens of these TCRs are unknown. Study conclusions and caveats: Shortening of TCRB CDR3s, moderate but significant, appeared in all four CD4+ subsets of Type 1 diabetes patients.

Sequenced sample: naive CD4+ T cells from blood. The receptors shown here come from a young woman with type 1 diabetes.

This clone came up a few times. This sequence joins TRBV9 and TRBJ1-1; D unclear. The ends were cut back, 1 base at V and 5 bases at J, with 9 bases in the middle. CDR1 is SGDLS, CDR2 YYNGEE, per germline. This CDR3 is built from 13 residues. CDR3 DNA sequence: TGTGCCAGCAGCGTATTAGATGAGACTGAAGCTTTCTTT. It codes for CASSVLDETEAFF.

The V and J genes are TRBV4-1 and TRBJ2-2; 7 bases match TRBD1. V was pared by 3 bases and J by 5 bases, with 9 bases of the junction left unmatched. The CDR3 runs to 16 residues. CDR1 is MGHRA and CDR2 is YSYEKL in the germline V gene. CDR3 nucleotide sequence: TGCGCCAGCAGCCAGCCTAGGACAGGTCAAACCGGGGAGCTGTTTTTT. This codes for CASSQPRTGQTGELFF.

This clone was detected only a few times. The rearrangement joins TRBV7-2 to TRBJ1-2, with D uncertain. V was clipped by 4 bases and J by 5 bases, with 14 bases between them. From germline, CDR1 is SGHTA and CDR2 FQGNSA. The CDR3 is 14 residues long. CDR3 DNA: TGTGCCAGCAGCTGGGCAGATCCCCCTTATGGCTACACCTTC. Protein product: CASSWADPPYGYTF. The full variable domain, rest sourced from reference TRBV7-2 and TRBJ1-2, is GAGVSQSPSNKVTEKGKDVELRCDPISGHTALYWYRQSLGQGLEFLIYFQGNSAPDKSGLPSDRFSAERTGGSVSTLTIQRTQQEDSAVYLCASSWADPPYGYTFGSGTRLTVV.

This clone occurred a few times. V usage is TRBV28 and J usage is TRBJ2-1; perhaps TRBD1 as D (5 bases). Germline CDR1 MDHEN, CDR2 SYDVKM. The V and J ends lost 10 bases and 10 bases respectively, with 29 bases between them. The CDR3 spans 16 residues. CDR3 protein: CATQHLVRAGRKEQFF. DNA of the CDR3: TGTGCCACACAGCACCTGGTCAGGGCAGGCCGCAAGGAGCAGTTCTTC.

This chain connects TRBV30 to TRBJ1-5; weak D call: TRBD1 (6 bases). The length of the CDR3 is 15 residues. Per the germline V gene, CDR1 is GTSNPN and CDR2 is SVGIG (reference sequence). V lost 0 bases, J lost 6 bases, and 15 bases lay in between. The CDR3: CAWSVTGGGGQPQHF. CDR3 sequence (DNA): TGTGCCTGGAGTGTAACTGGGGGCGGAGGTCAGCCCCAGCATTTT.

This clone was counted only a few times. The chain joins TRBV11-2 to TRBJ2-2, with unresolved D. The CDR3 has 14 residues. V was shortened by 3 bases and J by 1 base, with 6 bases between the two germline ends. CDR1 and CDR2 (germline): SGHAT, FQNNGV. The CDR3 nucleotides are TGTGCCAGCAGCTTCTTCAGGAACACCGGGGAGCTGTTTTTT. Protein sequence: CASSFFRNTGELFF.